The rows below give T cell receptor beta chains drawn from one sample of a study of OX40 agonist ivuxolimab in advanced cancers. The assay was immunoSEQ multiplex PCR, and TCRdb's table has in-frame clones only and misses some. The sample shows roughly 27,000 clones, about 85% of them seen only once. This sample comprised CD4+ or CD8+ T cells sorted from blood, obtained in a trial of the OX40 agonist ivuxolimab. These receptors all come from an adult with an advanced solid tumor such as melanoma, head and neck, liver or kidney cancer. CDR3s include the opening cysteine and the closing phenylalanine or tryptophan. The order of the fields is D gene, J gene, clone size, CDR3 length, V gene, CDR3 protein, CDR3 DNA. D genes are given only for firm matches. Part of the rows lack a size; the others show once, few, many or a class for expanded clones.

D: -; J: TRBJ1-2; size: -; length: 13; V: TRBV6-6; CDR3: CASSYGTGIGYTF; DNA: TGTGCCAGCAGTTACGGTACTGGGATCGGCTACACCTTC
D: TRBD1; J: TRBJ1-2; size: -; length: 15; V: TRBV9; CDR3: CASSARTGRLGGYTF; DNA: TGTGCCAGCAGCGCGCGGACAGGGCGGCTAGGTGGCTACACCTTC
D: -; J: TRBJ1-4; size: -; length: 13; V: TRBV19; CDR3: CASSILGGSKLFF; DNA: TGTGCCAGTAGTATATTGGGCGGATCAAAACTGTTTTTT
D: -; J: TRBJ2-3; size: once; length: 15; V: TRBV28; CDR3: CASSLMGASADTQYF; DNA: TGTGCCAGCAGTTTAATGGGGGCGTCGGCAGATACGCAGTATTTT
D: -; J: TRBJ1-5; size: -; length: 14; V: TRBV4-1; CDR3: CASSPRIGNQPQHF; DNA: TGCGCCAGCAGCCCACGGATAGGGAATCAGCCCCAGCATTTT
D: TRBD1; J: TRBJ2-5; size: -; length: 14; V: TRBV4-1; CDR3: CASSPGQGGETQYF; DNA: TGCGCCAGCAGCCCTGGACAGGGTGGAGAGACCCAGTACTTC
D: TRBD1; J: TRBJ2-7; size: -; length: 15; V: TRBV27; CDR3: CASSLSGTGAYEQYF; DNA: TGTGCCAGCAGTTTGTCCGGGACAGGGGCATACGAGCAGTACTTC
D: -; J: TRBJ1-2; size: -; length: 13; V: TRBV5-8; CDR3: CASSWTETYGYTF; DNA: TGTGCCAGCAGCTGGACAGAGACTTATGGCTACACCTTC
D: -; J: TRBJ1-2; size: -; length: 14; V: TRBV5-6; CDR3: CASSFRRDYYGYTF; DNA: TGTGCCAGCAGCTTTCGCAGGGACTACTATGGCTACACCTTC
D: -; J: TRBJ2-7; size: -; length: 13; V: TRBV2; CDR3: CASSQGDWGEQYF; DNA: TGTGCCAGCAGCCAGGGGGACTGGGGCGAGCAGTACTTC
D: -; J: TRBJ1-5; size: -; length: 14; V: TRBV27; CDR3: CASSLPGSNQPQHF; DNA: TGTGCCAGCAGTTTACCAGGGTCCAATCAGCCCCAGCATTTT
D: -; J: TRBJ1-3; size: -; length: 13; V: TRBV9; CDR3: CASSGTDGNTIYF; DNA: TGTGCCAGCAGCGGGACAGACGGAAACACCATATATTTT
D: TRBD1; J: TRBJ1-1; size: -; length: 14; V: TRBV7-9; CDR3: CASRRGQGDTEAFF; DNA: TGTGCCAGCAGGCGGGGACAGGGTGACACTGAAGCTTTCTTT
D: -; J: TRBJ2-2; size: -; length: 18; V: TRBV11-2; CDR3: CASSLARGTETNTGELFF; DNA: TGTGCCAGCAGCTTAGCCCGGGGGACGGAGACGAACACCGGGGAGCTGTTTTTT
D: TRBD2; J: TRBJ2-3; size: -; length: 17; V: TRBV28; CDR3: CASSLAGERGAVDTQYF; DNA: TGTGCCAGCAGCTTAGCGGGGGAGCGGGGGGCGGTAGATACGCAGTATTTT
D: -; J: TRBJ1-2; size: few; length: 12; V: TRBV2; CDR3: CASSEDRHGYTF; DNA: TGTGCCAGCAGTGAAGATCGTCATGGCTACACCTTC
D: -; J: TRBJ2-7; size: -; length: 11; V: TRBV29-1; CDR3: CSGETTYEQYF; DNA: TGCAGCGGGGAAACAACCTACGAGCAGTACTTC
D: TRBD1; J: TRBJ1-2; size: -; length: 16; V: TRBV28; CDR3: CASSPAGQGSGYGYTF; DNA: TGTGCCAGCAGCCCGGCGGGACAGGGGTCGGGCTATGGCTACACCTTC
D: TRBD1; J: TRBJ1-5; size: -; length: 14; V: TRBV27; CDR3: CASSQGQGYQPQHF; DNA: TGTGCCAGCAGTCAAGGACAGGGGTACCAGCCCCAGCATTTT
D: -; J: TRBJ2-3; size: -; length: 14; V: TRBV2; CDR3: CASRISTSTDTQYF; DNA: TGTGCCAGCAGGATTTCTACTAGCACAGATACGCAGTATTTT
D: -; J: TRBJ2-7; size: -; length: 13; V: TRBV6-1; CDR3: CASSAGQPYEQYF; DNA: TGTGCCAGCAGTGCTGGACAACCCTACGAGCAGTACTTC